These T cell receptor beta chains were read from a single sample in a study of Graves' ophthalmopathy and Graves' hyperthyroidism. Each CDR3 protein gets one entry after TCRdb re-called the multiplex PCR reads with MiXCR. The sample carries about 620,000 distinct CDR3 sequences, 22% recorded once. The sequencing input was peripheral blood. Receptors originate from a woman aged 18-29 years with stable Graves' hyperthyroidism. Some clones in this sample may be carry-over from other donors' samples. Both conserved end residues are part of each CDR3. The D gene is left open where the match is weak. Only some rows state a clone size, as once, few, many or a class for expanded clones.

v_gene,d_gene,j_gene,abundance,CDR3aa,CDR3nt
TRBV28,TRBD1,TRBJ1-5,few,CASSPPNGQGVSQPQHF,TGTGCCAGCAGTCCCCCGAATGGACAGGGTGTCAGTCAGCCCCAGCATTTT
TRBV27,NA,TRBJ1-5,many,CASSPRVGQPQHF,TGTGCCAGCAGTCCCAGGGTGGGTCAGCCCCAGCATTTT
TRBV11-2,TRBD1,TRBJ2-7,many,CASRPVAGGLYEQYF,TGTGCCAGCAGACCCGTGGCAGGGGGTCTTTACGAGCAGTACTTC
TRBV28,NA,TRBJ1-5,many,CASSFPGTRNQPQHF,TGTGCCAGCAGTTTTCCCGGGACAAGGAATCAGCCCCAGCATTTT
TRBV29-1,NA,TRBJ2-7,once,CSVTTDYEQYF,TGCAGCGTGACGACAGATTACGAGCAGTACTTC
TRBV19,TRBD1,TRBJ2-5,NA,CASSETGTGEQETQYF,TGTGCCAGTAGTGAGACTGGGACAGGGGAACAAGAGACCCAGTACTTC
TRBV18,NA,TRBJ1-1,many,CASSPPGNTEAFF,TGTGCCAGCAGCCCACCTGGGAACACTGAAGCTTTCTTT
TRBV29-1,NA,TRBJ2-5,many,CSAAISGVEETQYF,TGCAGCGCTGCCATCAGCGGAGTGGAAGAGACCCAGTACTTC
TRBV5-1,NA,TRBJ2-5,NA,CASSLFSSETQYF,TGCGCCAGCAGCTTGTTCAGCAGCGAGACCCAGTACTTC
TRBV6-2/TRBV6-3,TRBD2,TRBJ2-6,NA,CASSYSGEGLSGANVLTF,TGTGCCAGCAGTTACTCGGGGGAGGGGCTCTCTGGGGCCAACGTCCTGACTTTC
TRBV28,NA,TRBJ1-1,few,CASSLYGGGTEAFF,TGTGCCAGCAGTTTATATGGGGGGGGCACTGAAGCTTTCTTT
TRBV10-3,TRBD1,TRBJ1-1,NA,CATQGAAEAFF,TGTGCCACACAGGGGGCCGCTGAAGCTTTCTTT
TRBV24-1,TRBD1,TRBJ1-5,many,CATSDGTEPYSNQPQHF,TGTGCCACCAGTGATGGGACAGAACCATATAGCAATCAGCCCCAGCATTTT
TRBV20-1,NA,TRBJ2-7,NA,CSANTGRGANSYEQYF,TGCAGTGCCAACACCGGACGGGGGGCGAACTCCTACGAGCAGTACTTC
TRBV28,NA,TRBJ1-2,NA,CASSLAGLNYGYTF,TGTGCCAGCAGTTTAGCTGGTTTAAACTATGGCTACACCTTC
TRBV6-1,TRBD1,TRBJ2-5,NA,CASSDRTGVETQYF,TGTGCCAGCAGTGACCGGACAGGGGTAGAGACCCAGTACTTC
TRBV18,NA,TRBJ1-1,many,CASSPAGSMNTEAFF,TGTGCCAGCTCACCCGCAGGGTCCATGAACACTGAAGCTTTCTTT
TRBV5-1,NA,TRBJ1-5,many,CASSSAGGRNQPQHF,TGCGCCAGCAGCTCCGCGGGGGGGCGCAATCAGCCCCAGCATTTT
TRBV12-3/TRBV12-4,NA,TRBJ1-1,many,CASSSRVWTEAFF,TGTGCCAGCAGTTCCAGGGTGTGGACTGAAGCTTTCTTT
TRBV6-4,NA,TRBJ1-2,many,CASSYSIKDGYTF,TGTGCCAGCAGTTACTCGATTAAGGATGGCTACACCTTC
TRBV6-2/TRBV6-3,NA,TRBJ1-2,many,CASSPQERYGYTF,TGTGCCAGCAGCCCACAGGAGCGATATGGCTACACCTTC
TRBV5-1,TRBD1,TRBJ1-1,NA,CASSGTGVRTEAFF,TGCGCCAGCAGCGGAACAGGGGTGCGGACTGAAGCTTTCTTT
TRBV4-1,NA,TRBJ1-5,NA,CASSPQGATGEPQHF,TGCGCCAGCAGCCCTCAAGGTGCCACTGGGGAGCCCCAGCATTTT
TRBV4-2,NA,TRBJ1-1,many,CASSQDKWGTEAFF,TGTGCCAGCAGCCAAGATAAATGGGGCACTGAAGCTTTCTTT
TRBV6-2/TRBV6-3,NA,TRBJ2-6,NA,CASSYDGANVLTF,TGTGCCAGCAGTTACGACGGGGCCAACGTCCTGACTTTC
TRBV18,NA,TRBJ1-4,many,CASSFGQDKKLFF,TGTGCCAGCTCATTTGGGCAGGATAAAAAACTGTTTTTT
TRBV6-1,TRBD1,TRBJ1-1,many,CASSNDRGRAFF,TGTGCCAGCAGTAATGACAGGGGGAGAGCTTTCTTT
TRBV11-1,TRBD2,TRBJ2-5,many,CASSLGAAGDRETQYF,TGTGCCAGCAGCTTAGGGGCAGCGGGAGATCGGGAGACCCAGTACTTC
TRBV5-1,TRBD1,TRBJ1-1,few,CASSLGAGQGLNTEAFF,TGCGCCAGCAGCTTGGGAGCGGGACAGGGACTGAACACTGAAGCTTTCTTT
TRBV7-8,NA,TRBJ2-6,many,CASSLRPGTLSGANVLTF,TGTGCCAGCAGCCTCAGACCCGGCACCCTCTCTGGGGCCAACGTCCTGACTTTC
TRBV5-1,TRBD1,TRBJ2-7,many,CASNSGTGSYEQYF,TGCGCCAGCAACTCCGGGACAGGTTCCTACGAGCAGTACTTC
TRBV9,TRBD1,TRBJ2-2,NA,CASSVAGTGRTGELFF,TGTGCCAGCAGCGTAGCCGGGACAGGGAGGACCGGGGAGCTGTTTTTT
TRBV5-6,TRBD1,TRBJ1-1,NA,CASSYGTGGITEAFF,TGTGCCAGCAGCTACGGGACAGGGGGTATCACTGAAGCTTTCTTT
TRBV12-3/TRBV12-4,NA,TRBJ1-1,many,CASSRDGPIEAFF,TGTGCCAGCAGCCGGGACGGCCCGATTGAAGCTTTCTTT
TRBV27,NA,TRBJ2-5,many,CAVGGADETQYF,TGTGCGGTGGGGGGGGCCGATGAGACCCAGTACTTC